Sequencing of this TCR beta chain was carried out in a study of T cells in Graves' hyperthyroidism and ophthalmopathy. Overall study results and limits: Blood also held most thyroid clonotypes expanded beyond 0.001. Using 13 V-J features, a model discriminated ophthalmopathy from stable hyperthyroidism.

From RNA transcripts, TCR beta CDR3 regions were amplified. Using the HTBI primer set, a first-round RT-PCR was run on the TCR CDR3. TCRdb called the multiplex PCR reads again in MiXCR, with one record for every CDR3 protein. The data contain 250,000 to 300,000 distinct CDR3 sequences, roughly 19% of them seen just once; the ten biggest clones take up about 35%. Diagnosis rested on symptoms, serum thyroxine and TRAb, thyroid ultrasound, and orbital computed tomography. To note about this clonotype: Its antigen is unknown.

Sequenced material: blood. This clonotype was obtained from a middle-aged man with Graves' ophthalmopathy.

The CDR3 DNA sequence: TGCGCCAGCAGCGTGGGAAATGGAAACATTCAGTACTTC. It codes for CASSVGNGNIQYF. This rearrangement joins TRBV4-1 to TRBJ2-4, with D hard to call. The CDR3 covers 13 residues. V dropped 5 bases and J dropped 6 bases, with 11 bases sitting between them. Looked up from germline, CDR1 is MGHRA and CDR2 is YSYEKL.